A single sample gave rise to the 17 T cell receptor beta chains below, sequenced in a study of monozygotic twins with inflammatory bowel disease. TCRdb derives one entry per CDR3 protein from the 5' RACE reads, leaving out DNA. In total, the table holds some 83,000 distinct CDR3 sequences. Input material: blood. The receptors come from a human donor with ulcerative colitis or Crohn's disease, or a healthy co-twin of an affected twin (not recorded which).

The chain couples TRBV11-1 to TRBJ2-5. Germline V gene lookup returns CDR1 SGHAT and CDR2 FQDESV (reference sequence). The CDR3 consists of 12 residues. CDR3 sequence: CASSLEWETQYF.

This chain links TRBV5-1 with TRBJ1-2. CDR3 length: 15 residues. CDR1 is SGHRS, CDR2 YFSETQ, per germline. The CDR3 protein is CASSLYGTDPYGYTF.

V is TRBV2 and J is TRBJ1-2; the D call from TCRdb, TRBD1, cannot be confirmed without DNA. Germline V gene sequence: CDR1 SNHLY, CDR2 FYNNEI. The CDR3 spans 14 residues. CDR3 amino acids: CASRVGQGNYGYTF.

V and J are TRBV6-1 and TRBJ1-2; absent DNA, TCRdb's TRBD1 call cannot be checked. CDR3 size: 16 residues. Germline V gene sequence: CDR1 MNHNS, CDR2 SASEGT. The CDR3 sequence is CASYGGRGFRGYGYTF.

The J gene is TRBJ1-2, the V gene TRBV12-3 or TRBV12-4. The CDR3 consists of 14 residues. The CDR3 region is CASSWSLANYGYTF.

The V gene is TRBV29-1, the J gene TRBJ1-1; TCRdb returns TRBD1, unconfirmable since there is no DNA. The CDR3 spans 13 residues. Per the germline V gene, CDR1 is SQVTM and CDR2 is ANQGSEA. CDR3 loop: CSGGTGKDTEAFF.

The chain couples TRBV12-3 or TRBV12-4 to TRBJ1-3; no DNA is available, so the TRBD1 call from TCRdb remains unchecked. The CDR3 spans 15 residues. The CDR3 sequence is CASSRDRGPGNTIYF.

This sequence joins TRBV5-1 and TRBJ1-3; absent DNA, TCRdb's TRBD1 call cannot be checked. The CDR3 totals 14 residues. The germline gives CDR1 SGHRS, CDR2 YFSETQ. The CDR3 sequence: CASRGTLAGNTIYF.

The rearrangement joins TRBV10-3 to TRBJ2-3; with no DNA, the TCRdb D assignment of TRBD2 cannot be verified. This CDR3 has 15 amino acids. CDR1 and CDR2 (germline): ENHRY, SYGVKD. CDR3: CAIGDSGGARDTQYF.

The chain links TRBV20-1 to TRBJ1-4. The CDR3 extends over 13 amino acids. Germline-derived CDR1 and CDR2 are DFQATT and SNEGSKA (reference sequence). The CDR3 here is CSAREGTNEKLFF.

The chain carries TRBV27 and TRBJ2-2; TCRdb lists TRBD1, though no DNA is available to test this call. This CDR3 region has 13 residues. Germline lookup yields CDR1 MNHEY and CDR2 SMNVEV (reference sequence). The CDR3 spells CASSTGRTGELFF.

V usage is TRBV12-3 or TRBV12-4 and J usage is TRBJ1-2; TCRdb designates TRBD1, a call that cannot be tested without DNA. The CDR3 totals 14 residues. The CDR3 loop is CASSSTQGSGGYTF.

This chain joins TRBV18 and TRBJ1-6. CDR3 length: 15 amino acids. Germline CDR1 reads KGHSH; CDR2 reads LQKENI. The CDR3 protein is CASSPAGGSNSPLHF.

V usage is TRBV20-1 and J usage is TRBJ2-5; as DNA is missing, the TRBD2 call by TCRdb cannot be tested. Germline V lookup: CDR1 DFQATT, CDR2 SNEGSKA (reference sequence). This CDR3 is 14 amino acids long. The CDR3 loop reads CSAMKAGVFETQYF.

J is TRBJ1-2 and V is TRBV19. The CDR3 is made up of 12 amino acids. The germline CDR1 and CDR2 sequences are LNHDA and SQIVND (reference sequence). The CDR3: CASGGSNYGYTF.

J is TRBJ1-5 and V is TRBV6-5. Germline assignment: CDR1 MNHEY and CDR2 SVGAGI. The CDR3 runs to 13 residues. The CDR3 loop is CASRAGALQPQHF.

The chain uses TRBV25-1 and TRBJ2-7; TCRdb's assignment of TRBD1 cannot be checked, as there is no DNA. This CDR3 spans 13 amino acids. Looked up from germline, CDR1 is MGHDK and CDR2 is SYGVNS. The CDR3 protein is CASSAQTGYEQYF.